These T cell receptor beta chains were read from a single sample in a study of cytomegalovirus exposure and HLA in healthy donors. Repertoires were generated with immunoSEQ multiplex PCR, while TCRdb's copy carries only in-frame clones and drops some. The repertoire includes 82,000 or so clones, roughly 94% of them detected once, and 0.69% sits in the top ten. Sequences were obtained from PBMCs. These receptors were collected from a woman aged 18-30 years in good health and CMV-seronegative. Each CDR3 is given with its conserved first and last residue. D genes are given only for firm matches. Rows may omit the clone size; those that give it use once, few, many or a size class.

v_gene,d_gene,j_gene,abundance,CDR3aa,CDR3nt
TRBV10-3,TRBD2,TRBJ2-3,.,CAISWTSVTDTQYF,TGTGCCATCAGTTGGACTAGCGTTACAGATACGCAGTATTTT
TRBV5-4,TRBD2,TRBJ2-3,.,CASSRTSGGPASDTQYF,TGTGCCAGCAGTCGGACTAGCGGGGGGCCTGCCTCAGATACGCAGTATTTT
TRBV19,TRBD2,TRBJ2-5,.,CASSDGGAIWETQYF,TGTGCCAGTAGTGACGGGGGGGCGATTTGGGAGACCCAGTACTTC
TRBV18,.,TRBJ2-5,.,CASSPPSGNKGAQYF,TGTGCCAGCTCACCACCGTCAGGGAATAAAGGGGCCCAGTACTTC
TRBV10-2,TRBD2,TRBJ2-7,.,CASSLAEISYEQYF,TGCGCCAGCTCCCTAGCGGAGATCTCCTACGAGCAGTACTTC
TRBV4-1,.,TRBJ2-7,.,CASSQGRRGTGLYEQYF,TGCGCCAGCAGCCAAGGGAGACGTGGGACTGGCCTCTACGAGCAGTACTTC
TRBV27,TRBD1,TRBJ2-6,.,CASSRLTGGWTGANVLTF,TGTGCCAGCAGTCGCCTGACAGGGGGCTGGACTGGGGCCAACGTCCTGACTTTC
TRBV9,TRBD2,TRBJ2-2,.,CASSPIAGGTLAGELFF,TGTGCCAGCAGCCCTATAGCGGGAGGGACCTTAGCTGGGGAGCTGTTTTTT
TRBV27,TRBD2,TRBJ2-7,.,CASSRPGGYEQYF,TGTGCCAGCAGCCGCCCCGGGGGGTACGAGCAGTACTTC
TRBV10-2,TRBD2,TRBJ2-7,.,CASSHGLAESSYEQYF,TGCGCCAGCAGTCACGGACTAGCGGAATCCTCCTACGAGCAGTACTTC
TRBV19,TRBD1,TRBJ1-5,.,CASTKRRGAGGRQPQHF,TGTGCCAGTACCAAGCGCCGCGGCGCAGGGGGCAGACAGCCCCAGCATTTT
TRBV5-4,TRBD1,TRBJ2-1,.,CASSLGGTGRNEQFF,TGTGCCAGCAGCTTGGGGGGGACAGGGCGCAATGAGCAGTTCTTC
TRBV4-3,TRBD1,TRBJ2-5,.,CASSQDYRDRVDEQYF,TGCGCCAGCAGCCAAGATTATCGTGACAGGGTGGATGAGCAGTACTTC
TRBV15,.,TRBJ2-1,.,CATSRVVGAGEQFF,TGTGCCACCAGCAGAGTTGTGGGCGCGGGTGAGCAGTTCTTC
TRBV18,.,TRBJ2-1,.,CASSPVAGSSYNEQFF,TGTGCCAGCTCACCAGTGGCGGGGAGCTCCTACAATGAGCAGTTCTTC
TRBV27,.,TRBJ1-2,.,CASSDRSYGYTF,TGTGCCAGCAGTGACAGGAGCTATGGCTACACCTTC
TRBV19,.,TRBJ2-3,once,CASSKERKIRQDTQYF,TGTGCCAGTAGTAAAGAGAGAAAGATAAGACAAGATACGCAGTATTTT
TRBV5-4,.,TRBJ1-5,.,CASSLKPGKQQPQHF,TGTGCCAGCAGCTTGAAGCCCGGGAAACAACAGCCCCAGCATTTT
TRBV7-9,TRBD1,TRBJ2-6,.,CASSLFDRASGANVLTF,TGTGCCAGCAGCTTATTCGACAGGGCCTCAGGGGCCAACGTCCTGACTTTC
TRBV19,.,TRBJ2-7,.,CASSAGSGFSSYEQYF,TGTGCCAGTAGTGCTGGTTCGGGGTTTAGCTCCTACGAGCAGTACTTC
TRBV7-2,.,TRBJ2-7,.,CASSRSRESPSYEQYF,TGTGCCAGCAGCCGCAGTCGGGAATCCCCCTCCTACGAGCAGTACTTC
TRBV6-5,.,TRBJ1-2,.,CASSTYDYGYTF,TGTGCCAGCAGCACCTATGACTATGGCTACACCTTC
TRBV29-1,TRBD1,TRBJ2-1,.,CSVRTGGRGFF,TGCAGCGTACGGACAGGGGGTAGGGGATTCTTC
TRBV28,TRBD1,TRBJ1-5,.,CASRPMTGNNQPQHF,TGTGCCAGCAGGCCTATGACAGGGAACAATCAGCCCCAGCATTTT
TRBV15,TRBD2,TRBJ2-7,once,CATSRDRGRGADEQYF,TGTGCCACCAGCAGAGATCGGGGGCGGGGGGCAGACGAGCAGTACTTC
TRBV9,.,TRBJ2-1,.,CASSVVVGEGYNEQFF,TGTGCCAGCAGCGTAGTTGTGGGAGAGGGATACAATGAGCAGTTCTTC
TRBV19,.,TRBJ1-1,.,CASSMGPGNTEAFF,TGTGCCAGTAGTATGGGGCCAGGAAACACTGAAGCTTTCTTT
TRBV7-2,.,TRBJ1-2,.,CASGREIKWYGYTF,TGTGCCAGCGGGAGAGAGATCAAGTGGTATGGCTACACCTTC
TRBV6-4,.,TRBJ2-1,.,CASSDSTYYNEQFF,TGTGCCAGCAGTGACTCGACTTATTACAATGAGCAGTTCTTC
TRBV12-2,.,TRBJ2-1,.,CASRSGPGTGNNEQFF,TGTGCAAGTCGCTCCGGTCCCGGGACAGGGAACAATGAGCAGTTCTTC
TRBV30,TRBD2,TRBJ2-7,.,CAWTLLLAGGQNEQYF,TGTGCCTGGACCCTCCTCTTAGCGGGAGGGCAGAACGAGCAGTACTTC
TRBV6-5,TRBD1,TRBJ1-2,.,CASSYAGGGYTF,TGTGCCAGCAGTTACGCAGGGGGTGGCTACACCTTC
TRBV4-3,.,TRBJ2-1,.,CASSQGGRSSYNEQFF,TGCGCCAGCAGCCAAGGAGGAAGGAGCTCCTACAATGAGCAGTTCTTC
TRBV6-6,.,TRBJ1-2,once,CASNESGRVGLHGYTF,TGTGCCAGCAACGAAAGCGGGAGGGTCGGGCTACATGGCTACACCTTC
TRBV5-1,TRBD1,TRBJ2-1,.,CASSLDRGSGHYNEQFF,TGCGCCAGCAGCTTGGACAGGGGGTCTGGGCACTACAATGAGCAGTTCTTC
TRBV5-6,.,TRBJ1-2,.,CASSLVQYGYTF,TGTGCCAGCAGCTTGGTTCAGTATGGCTACACCTTC
TRBV6-5,.,TRBJ1-5,.,CASSRTVDSNQPQHF,TGTGCCAGCAGTCGGACTGTGGATAGCAATCAGCCCCAGCATTTT
TRBV9,.,TRBJ2-3,.,CASSVGFREVNTQYF,TGTGCCAGCAGCGTAGGTTTCAGGGAAGTTAATACGCAGTATTTT
TRBV7-2,TRBD2,TRBJ2-3,.,CASSPTSGDTDTQYF,TGTGCCAGCAGCCCGACTAGCGGAGACACAGATACGCAGTATTTT
TRBV15,.,TRBJ1-3,once,CATSGPGTPVDTIYF,TGTGCCACCAGCGGACCCGGGACACCCGTGGACACCATATATTTT
TRBV13,TRBD2,TRBJ2-7,.,CASSFSRTSYEQYF,TGTGCCAGCAGCTTTTCCCGGACTAGCTACGAGCAGTACTTC
TRBV4-3,TRBD1,TRBJ2-6,.,CASSQEDGTAGANVLTF,TGCGCCAGCAGCCAGGAGGACGGGACAGCTGGGGCCAACGTCCTGACTTTC
TRBV12-5,TRBD1,TRBJ2-6,.,CVGDRVSRSSGANVLTF,TGTGTAGGGGACAGGGTGTCAAGGAGCTCTGGGGCCAACGTCCTGACTTTC
TRBV10-3,.,TRBJ2-3,.,CAIGLTGGTDTQYF,TGTGCCATCGGATTGACAGGAGGCACAGATACGCAGTATTTT
TRBV9,TRBD2,TRBJ2-1,.,CASSLGSGASYNEQFF,TGTGCCAGCAGCCTCGGTAGCGGGGCCTCCTACAATGAGCAGTTCTTC